A selection of T cell receptor beta chains follows, all from one sample in a study of blood T cell repertoires in COVID-19. TCRdb keeps only in-frame clones here, not all; method: immunoSEQ multiplex PCR. The sample shows fewer than 80,000 clones, around four fifths of them seen only once. Specimen: peripheral blood. The source is a human donor in a cohort sampled during active COVID-19. CDR3s include the opening cysteine and the closing phenylalanine or tryptophan. The D gene is left open where the match is weak.

V gene	D gene	J gene	CDR3 length	CDR3 DNA	CDR3 protein
TRBV4-1	NA	TRBJ2-1	17	TGCGCCAGCAGCCAAGATCTTCTGACGAACAGAGACCATGAGCAGTTCTTC	CASSQDLLTNRDHEQFF
TRBV5-1	TRBD2	TRBJ2-5	14	TGCGCCAGCAGACCTAGCGGGAGGTTGGAGACCCAGTACTTC	CASRPSGRLETQYF
TRBV11-2	TRBD2	TRBJ2-1	17	TGTGCCAGCAGCTCCGAAAGGGGACTAGCGGGACTCAGTGAGCAGTTCTTC	CASSSERGLAGLSEQFF
TRBV6-5	NA	TRBJ2-5	16	TGTGCCAGCAGTTATGGCGGGACAGAGTACCAAGAGACCCAGTACTTC	CASSYGGTEYQETQYF
TRBV24-1	NA	TRBJ2-7	11	TGTGCCACCAGCGGAGCCTACGAGCAGTACTTC	CATSGAYEQYF
TRBV29-1	NA	TRBJ2-5	11	TGCAGCGTCCCGCCAGAAGAGACCCAGTACTTC	CSVPPEETQYF
TRBV7-2	TRBD1	TRBJ2-7	12	TGTGCCAGCAGCACTAGGACAGGGCAGCAGTACTTC	CASSTRTGQQYF
TRBV5-5	TRBD2	TRBJ2-1	16	TGTGCCAGCAGCTTACGACTAGCGGGAGGCCCGAGTGAGCAGTTCTTC	CASSLRLAGGPSEQFF
TRBV28	TRBD1	TRBJ2-7	13	TGTGCCAGCAGTTCCGGGACAGTTTACGAGCAGTACTTC	CASSSGTVYEQYF
TRBV28	TRBD1	TRBJ1-1	17	TGTGCCAGCAGTTTGAGGGGGACAGGGTTTTGGAACACTGAAGCTTTCTTT	CASSLRGTGFWNTEAFF
TRBV4-3	NA	TRBJ2-1	16	TGCGCCAGCAGCCACCGGACAGTTAGCCCCTACAATGAGCAGTTCTTC	CASSHRTVSPYNEQFF